The 8 T cell receptor beta chains below come from one sample, sequenced in a study of shared clonotypes between healthy human individuals. TCRdb's copy holds only in-frame clones and misses some; the assay was immunoSEQ multiplex PCR. The table lists fewer than 1 million clones, just over 95% of them singletons, with around 0.25% in the top ten. It was CD45RO-negative cells, positively selected for CCR7, that made up naive CD8 cells, with terminally differentiated effector memory CD45RA+ cells excluded. The sequencing sample was made of naive CD8+ T cells sorted from blood. The receptors come from a man aged 25-45 years in good health.

This clone appeared a few times. The chain has TRBV9 and TRBJ2-7; TRBD2 might be the D (7 bases). CDR3 length equals 15 residues. Trimming stripped 3 bases from V and 2 bases from J, with 15 bases between. Germline V CDR1 and CDR2: SGDLS, YYNGEE. The CDR3: CASSAGGDSAYEQYF. CDR3 in DNA: TGTGCCAGCAGCGCGGGGGGCGACAGCGCCTACGAGCAGTACTTC.

In regard to this clone: A clone one base away is much larger, so this may be a read error. The gene calls are TRBV11-3 and TRBJ2-7; D gene uncertain. The CDR3 is 11 residues long. V was clipped by 4 bases and J by 0 bases, with 1 base between them. In germline, CDR1 is SGHNT, CDR2 YENEEA. The CDR3 region is CASSSSYEQYF. DNA of the CDR3: TGTGCCAGCAGCTCCTCCTACGAGCAGTACTTC. Looking up the rest from reference TRBV11-3 and TRBJ2-7 gives the full variable domain: EAGVVQSPRYKIIEKKQPVAFWCNPISGHNTLYWYLQNLGQGPELLIRYENEEAVDDSQLPKDRFSAERLKGVDSTLKIQPAELGDSAVYLCASSSSYEQYFGPGTRLTVT.

A word on this clone: Other DNA variants within this sample encode the same CDR3. The V gene is TRBV7-2, the J gene TRBJ2-7; 8 positions match TRBD2. There are 14 residues in the CDR3. CDR1 and CDR2 from the germline V gene are SGHTA and FQGNSA. After removal of 2 bases from V and 3 bases from J, the junction contained 3 bases not matched to a gene. The CDR3 DNA reads as TGTGCCAGCAGCTTACTGGCGGGAGGCTACGAGCAGTACTTC. Encoded protein: CASSLLAGGYEQYF.

The chain couples TRBV5-1 to TRBJ2-7; 11 nucleotides agree with TRBD1. Germline V gives CDR1 SGHRS, CDR2 YFSETQ. V shed 0 bases and J 4 bases; nucleotides not matched to a gene: 6. The CDR3 consists of 16 residues. The DNA for the CDR3 is TGCGCCAGCAGCTTGGGCTGGACAGGGGGCACGTACGAGCAGTACTTC. It encodes CASSLGWTGGTYEQYF. Full variable domain (remainder filled in from reference TRBV5-1 and TRBJ2-7): KAGVTQTPRYLIKTRGQQVTLSCSPISGHRSVSWYQQTPGQGLQFLFEYFSETQRNKGNFPGRFSGRQFSNSRSEMNVSTLELGDSALYLCASSLGWTGGTYEQYFGPGTRLTVT.

The V and J genes are TRBV11-2 and TRBJ2-7; D is undetermined. CDR3 length equals 17 residues. CDR1 SGHAT and CDR2 FQNNGV come from the germline V gene. V was pared by 1 base and J by 0 bases, with 16 bases between. The CDR3 coding sequence is TGTGCCAGCAGCTTAGCTGCACCCACAGTCGGCTCCTACGAGCAGTACTTC. Translating gives CASSLAAPTVGSYEQYF.

The V call is TRBV6-5, the J call TRBJ2-1, with TRBD2 as a possible D gene (5 bases). V was pared by 2 bases and J by 9 bases, with 11 bases between. CDR3 length: 13 amino acids. Germline CDR1 MNHEY, CDR2 SVGAGI. The DNA for the CDR3 is TGTGCCAGCAGTTACCCCGGGGTTGGTGAGCAGTTCTTC. Its protein product is CASSYPGVGEQFF.

The rearrangement uses TRBV4-3 and TRBJ2-1; 11 nucleotides line up with TRBD2. This CDR3 spans 18 amino acids. The germline V gene has CDR1 LGHNA and CDR2 YSLEER. J gave up 4 bases and V 1 base, and 9 bases lay outside the gene matches. CDR3 in DNA: TGCGCCAGCAGCCAAGGACTATCCCTAGCGGGAGGATACAATGAGCAGTTCTTC. Its translation: CASSQGLSLAGGYNEQFF.

The chain recombines TRBV30 with TRBJ2-7; 9 bases are shared with TRBD1. The CDR3 extends over 15 amino acids. Germline V gene sequence: CDR1 GTSNPN, CDR2 SVGIG (reference sequence). CDR3 in DNA: TGTGCTTTGTTGGGGACAGGGATCGGCTCCTACGAGCAGTACTTC. Its protein is CALLGTGIGSYEQYF.